This T cell receptor (beta chain) was found in a study of blood T cells in healthy people across ages. Study-wide results and limits: Nothing was known about donor CMV status, and this possibly confounded expanded clonotype changes.

Russia was home to the donors, healthy Caucasian individuals aged roughly 6 to 90. The second PCR ran 7 to 11 cycles with a sample-barcoded 5' primer and J-beta primers. Each cDNA molecule carried a tag from a template-switch adaptor that contained 12 random nucleotides. Each CDR3 protein gets one entry after TCRdb re-called the 5' RACE reads with MiXCR. The sample lists around 970,000 distinct CDR3 sequences; 45% to 60% were seen once. V shed 4 bases, J shed 5 bases, and the junction held 10 bases outside the gene matches. Germline-derived CDR1 and CDR2 are ENHRY and SYGVKD. The CDR3 is made up of 15 amino acids. Notes on this clonotype: The antigen is undetermined.

The sequenced material came from blood. The chain carries TRBV10-3 and TRBJ2-7; 8 bases align to TRBD2. This receptor was identified in a woman between 55 and 75 years old in good health. CDR3 in DNA: TGTGCCATCAGTGCTATTTACGGGAGGGCCCACGAGCAGTACTTC. It codes for CAISAIYGRAHEQYF.